The 13 T cell receptor beta chains in this list originate from one sample, sequenced in a study of T-cell memory formation after mild COVID-19 (dated by TCRdb to 2020 to 2023). Receptor amplification or capture employed 5' RACE. TCRdb lists the instrument as Illumina NovaSeq 6000. The raw public data were reprocessed by TCRdb itself: fastp quality trimming at Q25, MiXCR clonotype calling, in-frame beta chains only. Rows matching on CDR3 protein sequence are summarized as one entry with the most common DNA and genes. Here the sample has 150,000 to 200,000 distinct CDR3 sequences; 11% occur a single time. More than 3.5% of the sample lies in the top ten. Input material: PBMCs or a T cell subset sorted from them (not recorded which). Receptors originate from a young man who had mild COVID-19 (a few samples of this study predate the infection). The sample titles of this study are shuffled in the database, so cell type and time point are left out; the donor was told from shared clones.

This sequence joins TRBV29-1 and TRBJ1-2, with 10 bases aligning to TRBD1. Per germline, CDR1 SQVTM and CDR2 ANQGSEA. The CDR3 totals 16 residues. The J segment lost 5 bases and the V segment lost 5 bases, leaving 14 bases of the junction unmatched. CDR3: CSVFLPGQGFQYGYTF. The CDR3 nucleotides are TGCAGCGTTTTCTTGCCGGGACAGGGGTTTCAATATGGCTACACCTTC.

In its sample, this clonotype was seen a few times. This chain connects TRBV4-3 to TRBJ2-7; D is ambiguous. CDR1 LGHNA and CDR2 YSLEER come from the germline V gene. CDR3 size: 14 residues. V was pared by 6 bases and J by 2 bases, with 14 bases between. Here the CDR3 reads CASSPLGVPYEQYF. CDR3 in DNA: TGCGCCAGCAGTCCTCTGGGTGTGCCCTACGAGCAGTACTTC.

The V gene is TRBV12-5, the J gene TRBJ2-6; no definite D call. V lost 5 bases and J lost 2, with 1 base in between. The CDR3 length is 12 residues. CDR1 and CDR2 (germline): LGHNT, FRNRAP. CDR3 protein: CASGAGANVLTF. CDR3 nucleotide sequence: TGTGCTAGTGGTGCTGGGGCCAACGTCCTGACTTTC.

The chain links TRBV7-2 to TRBJ2-7; weak D call: TRBD1 (5 bases). Trimming cost V 1 base and J 9 bases, with 16 bases left between them. CDR1 is SGHTA, CDR2 FQGNSA, per germline. The CDR3 contains 14 residues. CDR3 region: CASSLGAGPSRQYF. The CDR3 DNA reads as TGTGCCAGCAGCTTAGGGGCAGGGCCCTCAAGGCAGTACTTC.

This clonotype appeared many times. The chain uses TRBV12-3 or TRBV12-4 and TRBJ1-2; D is ambiguous. The germline V and J ends were trimmed by 2 bases and 6 bases, with 7 bases remaining between them. The CDR3 has 12 residues. The CDR3 nucleotides are TGTGCCAGCAGTTTAAGGCTACATGGCTACACCTTC. Residues: CASSLRLHGYTF.

This clonotype was picked up many times. CDR3 sequence: CASSFYSGTSKGNEKLFF. CDR3 DNA: TGTGCCAGCAGCTTTTATTCCGGGACTTCAAAGGGGAATGAAAAACTGTTTTTT. The chain uses TRBV3-1 and TRBJ1-4; the D gene is possibly TRBD1 (5 bases). CDR3 length: 18 residues. Trimming removed 5 bases at V and 5 bases at J, with 24 bases between. CDR1 and CDR2 (germline): LGHDT, YNNKEL (reference sequence).

This clonotype occurred many times. The chain is built from TRBV12-3 or TRBV12-4 and TRBJ2-7, with D uncertain. The CDR3 sequence is 17 residues long. Trimming took off 4 bases at V and 3 bases at J, with 22 bases between the two ends. The DNA for the CDR3 is TGTGCCAGCAGTTCCTCCGGGCCCTCGACGGGCCACTACGAGCAGTACTTC. Its translation is CASSSSGPSTGHYEQYF.

In this sample, this clonotype turned up a few times. The chain uses TRBV7-2 and TRBJ2-1; perhaps TRBD2 as D (6 bases). This CDR3 region has 12 residues. The germline V gene encodes CDR1 SGHTA and CDR2 FQGNSA. Trimming left V 6 bases short and J 13 bases short, with 16 bases between. CDR3 sequence (DNA): TGTGCCAGCAGACCGGGCAGGGAGGAACAGTTCTTC. Protein: CASRPGREEQFF.

This clonotype was seen a few times. The gene calls are TRBV20-1 and TRBJ1-4; 7 bases line up with TRBD1. The trim removed 0 bases at V and 8 bases at J, leaving 9 bases unmatched. The V gene's germline CDR1 is DFQATT and CDR2 SNEGSKA (reference sequence). The CDR3 is made up of 15 amino acids. CDR3 sequence: CSAREGETGSEKLFF. The CDR3 nucleotides are TGCAGTGCTAGAGAGGGAGAGACAGGGAGCGAAAAACTGTTTTTT.

This clonotype came up a few times. The CDR3 protein is CASSQEYGNSPLHF. CDR3 nucleotide sequence: TGCGCCAGCAGCCAAGAATACGGCAATTCACCCCTCCACTTT. This chain uses TRBV5-1 with TRBJ1-6; D unclear. This CDR3 region has 14 residues. Trimming took 4 bases from V and 7 from J, leaving 12 bases between them. Germline lookup yields CDR1 SGHRS and CDR2 YFSETQ.

In its sample, this clonotype was seen a few times. The rearrangement links TRBV20-1 to TRBJ2-1, with D hard to call. This CDR3 is built from 12 residues. Germline V gene sequence: CDR1 DFQATT, CDR2 SNEGSKA (reference sequence). V was trimmed by 3 bases and J by 6 bases, leaving 9 bases between them. The CDR3 here is CSARPSLNEQFF. DNA of the CDR3: TGCAGTGCTAGGCCTTCCCTCAATGAGCAGTTCTTC.

CDR3: CASSLANEGTGEAFF. In DNA form, the CDR3 reads TGCGCCAGCAGCTTGGCCAACGAAGGCACCGGTGAAGCTTTCTTT. The V gene is TRBV5-1, the J gene TRBJ1-1, with D hard to call. The CDR3 is made up of 15 amino acids. Trimming stripped 0 bases from V and 7 bases from J, with 16 bases between. In germline, CDR1 is SGHRS, CDR2 YFSETQ. Complete variable domain (other parts from reference TRBV5-1 and TRBJ1-1): KAGVTQTPRYLIKTRGQQVTLSCSPISGHRSVSWYQQTPGQGLQFLFEYFSETQRNKGNFPGRFSGRQFSNSRSEMNVSTLELGDSALYLCASSLANEGTGEAFFGQGTRLTVV.

This clonotype has ten or more counts. The chain combines TRBV5-6 with TRBJ2-5; D is undetermined. The CDR3 has 12 amino acids. Between the trimmed V and J ends, which lost 7 bases and 7 bases, there was a span of 14 bases. Per germline, CDR1 SGHDT and CDR2 YYEEEE. The chain's CDR3 is CASGRTSGTQYF. DNA of the CDR3: TGTGCCAGCGGAAGAACTTCGGGGACCCAGTACTTC.